This record looks at one TCR beta chain sequence and its context. This entry belongs to a study of blood T cell repertoires in COVID-19. Study-level information: Material from acute and convalescent COVID-19 was sourced from the United States, Italy and Spain. T cells, B-cell-depleted T cells, or PBMCs supplied cDNA or gDNA.

Per the original data handling: For nucleated cells, counts were estimated from reference gene primer amplification. TCRdb's copy holds only in-frame clones and misses some; the assay was immunoSEQ multiplex PCR. V and J calls and clone size follow that table, whereas D and trimming were derived from the DNA. The data hold roughly 90,000 clones, with about 87% observed a single time. Trimming took off 10 bases at V and 2 bases at J, with 8 bases between the two ends. Germline V gene data show CDR1 as MNHEY and CDR2 as SVGAGI. CDR3 length: 12 amino acids. The source material was peripheral blood. The J gene is TRBJ1-4, the V gene TRBV6-5; D remains unclear. The clonotype comes from a human donor in a cohort sampled during active COVID-19. CDR3 sequence (DNA): TGTGCCACACGGCGGACTAATGAAAAACTGTTTTTT. Protein: CATRRTNEKLFF.